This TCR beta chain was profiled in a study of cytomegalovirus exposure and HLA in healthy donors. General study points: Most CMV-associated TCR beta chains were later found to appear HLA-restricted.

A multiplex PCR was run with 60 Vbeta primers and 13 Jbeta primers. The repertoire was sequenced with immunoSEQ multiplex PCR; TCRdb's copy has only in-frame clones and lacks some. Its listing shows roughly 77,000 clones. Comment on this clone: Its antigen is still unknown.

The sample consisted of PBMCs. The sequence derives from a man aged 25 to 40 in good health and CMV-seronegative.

CDR3: CASSVPSAGGPDTQYF. The CDR3 region has the DNA TGTGCCAGCAGTGTCCCGTCAGCGGGAGGGCCGGATACGCAGTATTTT. The chain recombines TRBV2 with TRBJ2-3; 10 bases are a match to TRBD2. The trim removed 4 bases at V and 6 bases at J, leaving 10 bases unmatched. In germline, CDR1 is SNHLY, CDR2 FYNNEI. The CDR3 is 16 amino acids.